The rows below give T cell receptor beta chains drawn from one sample of a study of T cell repertoires in cytomegalovirus infection. In TCRdb, the reads were re-called with MiXCR into one record per CDR3 protein. The table lists around 740,000 distinct CDR3 sequences, 35% of them singletons. The source material was PBMCs. The receptors stem from a human donor in good health (CMV status not recorded). Some clones in this sample may be carry-over from other donors' samples. Each CDR3 is given with its conserved first and last residue. Each record gives: CDR3 protein, J gene, CDR3 length, V gene.

CDR3: CASSLTLRTSGRAYEQYF; J: TRBJ2-7; length: 18; V: TRBV28
CDR3: CASSFLGPSGNTIYF; J: TRBJ1-3; length: 15; V: TRBV28
CDR3: CASTQYGSYEQYF; J: TRBJ2-7; length: 13; V: TRBV7-6
CDR3: CASSLWTGVNTIYF; J: TRBJ1-3; length: 14; V: TRBV6-1
CDR3: CSVELETASYEQYF; J: TRBJ2-7; length: 14; V: TRBV29-1
CDR3: CASLGRGEAFF; J: TRBJ1-1; length: 11; V: TRBV6-6
CDR3: CASSLGSGKGNQPQHF; J: TRBJ1-5; length: 16; V: TRBV5-1
CDR3: CSARVGGKGTEAFF; J: TRBJ1-1; length: 14; V: TRBV20-1
CDR3: CASSDSGRGGEQYF; J: TRBJ2-7; length: 14; V: TRBV6-6
CDR3: CASSFRQGSGANVLTF; J: TRBJ2-6; length: 16; V: TRBV5-1
CDR3: CASSPKFQPQHF; J: TRBJ1-5; length: 12; V: TRBV19
CDR3: CASRRDREGYGYTF; J: TRBJ1-2; length: 14; V: TRBV6-1
CDR3: CASSLDFLQGATQYF; J: TRBJ2-5; length: 15; V: TRBV7-2